This T cell receptor (beta chain) was sequenced during a study of blood T cell repertoires in COVID-19. The repertoire was sequenced with immunoSEQ multiplex PCR; TCRdb's copy has only in-frame clones and lacks some. The sample contains 200,000 to 250,000 clones, over 65% of which appear only once. Study members were between about 18 and 90 years old and lived in over 20 US regions. Participants were placed into cohorts based on the clinical history they reported. Two negative PCRs, clearance, or symptom resolution characterized the recovered Cohort 3 donors. The TCR originated in a woman aged 55-70 years who had recovered from COVID-19. The source material was PBMCs or T cells enriched from blood (not recorded which).

CDR3 bases: TGTGCCAGCAGTTTCGGACTAGCGGGGGCCTACGAGCAGTACTTC. Amino acids: CASSFGLAGAYEQYF. The rearrangement links TRBV6-2 or TRBV6-3 to TRBJ2-7; 13 bases align to TRBD2. Germline-derived CDR1 and CDR2 are MNHEY and SVGEGT. The trim removed 4 bases at V and 2 bases at J, leaving 2 bases unmatched. This CDR3 has 15 amino acids.